This entry describes one TCR beta chain. The source of the sample is a study of blood T cell repertoires in COVID-19. Study at large: In each case, the material was cDNA or gDNA derived from T cells, B-cell-depleted T cells, or PBMCs.

Trimming removed 4 bases from V and 0 bases from J; junction bases left unmatched: 5. CDR3 length equals 15 residues. Germline V CDR1 and CDR2: SGHRS, YFSETQ. Here immunoSEQ multiplex PCR was the method, and the copy in TCRdb shows in-frame clones only, minus some. Of some 180,000 clones detected, about 80% appear once; the ten largest clones hold around 6.9%. The specimen was peripheral blood. V gene TRBV5-1 combines with J gene TRBJ1-1, with 8 bases that match TRBD1. This clonotype was obtained from a man aged 60 to 75 with acute or convalescent COVID-19. The chain's CDR3 is CASSPETGVNTEAFF. CDR3 bases: TGCGCCAGCAGCCCGGAGACAGGGGTGAACACTGAAGCTTTCTTT.